This T cell receptor (beta chain) was sequenced for a study of control samples from healthy donors and cancer patients. Assay used: immunoSEQ multiplex PCR; TCRdb lists only in-frame clones, some missing. The profile shows about 80,000 clones, 88% of them singletons. With 2 bases removed from V and 0 bases from J, the gap between germline ends came to 5 bases. This CDR3 spans 13 amino acids. The germline V gene encodes CDR1 KGHSH and CDR2 LQKENI. The sequenced sample was blood. The rearrangement links TRBV18 to TRBJ2-7; unclear D gene. The TCR was taken from a woman aged 45-65 years in good health. CDR3 sequence reads: CASSPESSYEQYF. CDR3 in DNA: TGTGCCAGCTCACCAGAGAGCTCCTACGAGCAGTACTTC.